The table lists the clone carrying this T cell receptor beta chain with many counts. Its antigen remains unknown. Trimming removed 3 bases at V and 1 base at J, with 12 bases between. The CDR3 length is 15 residues. Germline V gene data show CDR1 as ENHRY and CDR2 as SYGVKD. This specimen belongs to a study of T cells after yellow fever vaccination. Study as a whole: Preparation of fractions with low cell numbers was performed using SMART-Seq v4 Ultra Low Input.

General study points: The secondary response was weaker, and its peak arrived faster, on day 5 versus 15. After the booster, over 95% of CD4 and approximately 87% of CD8 primary-response clones were re-detected.

TCRdb ran MiXCR on the 5' RACE reads and lists one entry per CDR3 protein. Of approximately 600,000 distinct CDR3 sequences listed, around 12% are singletons. The sequencing used PBMCs, collected on the day of the yellow fever booster vaccination. The chain joins TRBV10-3 to TRBJ1-2; D possibly corresponds to TRBD1 (5 bases). The clonotype was recovered from a man aged 25 to 45 who received the YFV17D yellow fever vaccine. CDR3: CAISESQTVNYGYTF. CDR3 DNA sequence: TGTGCCATCAGTGAATCCCAGACAGTTAACTATGGCTACACCTTC.